The clone carrying this T cell receptor (beta chain) was counted only a few times. Its antigen remains unknown. The sample originates from a study of T cells after posttransplantation cyclophosphamide. Study observations and caveats: Recipient CMV seropositivity and CMV reactivation strongly tracked TRB clonality. Later blood repertoires were often dominated by clones from the donor CD8+ memory compartment. Tissue-infiltrating T cells from skin or gut overlapped little with blood T cells.

Peripheral blood was collected from the related graft donor on the marrow donation day. This CDR3 has 16 residues. CDR1 is LGHNA, CDR2 YSLEER, per germline. V dropped 0 bases and J dropped 3; count of bases not matched to a gene: 4. The repertoire was sequenced with immunoSEQ multiplex PCR; TCRdb's copy has only in-frame clones and lacks some. There are around 35,000 clones in the sample, none observed a single time. Sequencing input: PBMCs. The chain recombines TRBV4-3 with TRBJ2-3, with 9 bases lining up with TRBD2. The sequence was collected from a man between 25 and 39 years old in good health and a related stem cell transplant donor. Here the CDR3 reads CASSQEWRGGTDTQYF. The CDR3 DNA reads TGCGCCAGCAGCCAAGAATGGCGGGGGGGGACAGATACGCAGTATTTT.